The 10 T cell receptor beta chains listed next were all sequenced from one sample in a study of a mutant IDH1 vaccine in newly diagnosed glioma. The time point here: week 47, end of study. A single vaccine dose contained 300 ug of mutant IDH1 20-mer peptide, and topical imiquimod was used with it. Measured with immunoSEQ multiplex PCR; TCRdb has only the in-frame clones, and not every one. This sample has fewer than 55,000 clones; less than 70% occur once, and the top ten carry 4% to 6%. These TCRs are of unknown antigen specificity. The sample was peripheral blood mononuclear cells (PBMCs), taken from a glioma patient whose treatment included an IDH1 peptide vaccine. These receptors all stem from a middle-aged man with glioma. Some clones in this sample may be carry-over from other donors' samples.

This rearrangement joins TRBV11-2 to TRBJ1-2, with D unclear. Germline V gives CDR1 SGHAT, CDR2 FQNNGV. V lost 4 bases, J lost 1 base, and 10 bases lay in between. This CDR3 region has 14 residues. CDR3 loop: CASSWVVGNYGYTF. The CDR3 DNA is TGTGCCAGCAGCTGGGTGGTCGGTAACTATGGCTACACCTTC. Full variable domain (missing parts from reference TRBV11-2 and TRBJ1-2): EAGVAQSPRYKIIEKRQSVAFWCNPISGHATLYWYQQILGQGPKLLIQFQNNGVVDDSQLPKDRFSAERLKGVDSTLKIQPAKLEDSAVYLCASSWVVGNYGYTFGSGTRLTVV.

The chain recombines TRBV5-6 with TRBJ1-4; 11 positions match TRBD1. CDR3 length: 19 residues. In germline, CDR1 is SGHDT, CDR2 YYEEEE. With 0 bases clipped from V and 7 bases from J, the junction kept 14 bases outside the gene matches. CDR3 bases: TGTGCCAGCAGCTTGGGACGCCGGACAGGGGGCGGAGGAAGTGAAAAACTGTTTTTT. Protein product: CASSLGRRTGGGGSEKLFF.

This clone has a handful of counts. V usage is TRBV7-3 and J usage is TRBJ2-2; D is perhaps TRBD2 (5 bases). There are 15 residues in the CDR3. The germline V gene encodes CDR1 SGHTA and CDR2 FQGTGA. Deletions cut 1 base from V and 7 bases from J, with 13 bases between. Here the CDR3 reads CASSLSGLVGGELFF. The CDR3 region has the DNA TGTGCCAGCAGCTTAAGCGGACTTGTCGGCGGGGAGCTGTTTTTT.

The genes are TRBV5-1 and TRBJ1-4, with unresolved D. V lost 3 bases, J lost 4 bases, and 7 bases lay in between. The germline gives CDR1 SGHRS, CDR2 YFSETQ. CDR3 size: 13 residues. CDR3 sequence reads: CASSSDGNEKLFF. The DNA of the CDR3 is TGCGCCAGCAGCTCGGACGGTAATGAAAAACTGTTTTTT.

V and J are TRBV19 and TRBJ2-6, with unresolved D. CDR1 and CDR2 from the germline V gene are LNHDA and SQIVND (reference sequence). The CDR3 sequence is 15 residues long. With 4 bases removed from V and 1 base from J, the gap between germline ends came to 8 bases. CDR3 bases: TGTGCCAGTAGTACCCTCCCATCTGGGGCCAACGTCCTGACTTTC. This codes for CASSTLPSGANVLTF.

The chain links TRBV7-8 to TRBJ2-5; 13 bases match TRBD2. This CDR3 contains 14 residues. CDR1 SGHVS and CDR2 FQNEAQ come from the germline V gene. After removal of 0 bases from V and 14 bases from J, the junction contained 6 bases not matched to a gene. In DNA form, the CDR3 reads TGTGCCAGCAGCTTAGCTCGGGGGACTAGCGGGGACTACTTC. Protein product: CASSLARGTSGDYF.

Here the CDR3 DNA reads TGTGCCAGTAGTCCCCACGCGGGGGCCACGAACACCGGGGAGCTGTTTTTT. Translated: CASSPHAGATNTGELFF. V usage is TRBV19 and J usage is TRBJ2-2; D might be TRBD2 (7 bases). The germline V gene has CDR1 LNHDA and CDR2 SQIVND (reference sequence). V lost 5 bases, J lost 0 bases, and 16 bases lay in between. The CDR3 length is 17 residues. Looking up the rest from reference TRBV19 and TRBJ2-2 gives the full variable domain: DGGITQSPKYLFRKEGQNVTLSCEQNLNHDAMYWYRQDPGQGLRLIYYSQIVNDFQKGDIAEGYSVSREKKESFPLTVTSAQKNPTAFYLCASSPHAGATNTGELFFGEGSRLTVL.

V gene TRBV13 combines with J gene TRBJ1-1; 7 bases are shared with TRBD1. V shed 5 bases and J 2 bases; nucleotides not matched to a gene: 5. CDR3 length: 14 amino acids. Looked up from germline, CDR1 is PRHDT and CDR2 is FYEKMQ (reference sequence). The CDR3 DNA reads TGTGCCAGCAGCCCGGACAGGAGAAACACTGAAGCTTTCTTT. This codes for CASSPDRRNTEAFF.

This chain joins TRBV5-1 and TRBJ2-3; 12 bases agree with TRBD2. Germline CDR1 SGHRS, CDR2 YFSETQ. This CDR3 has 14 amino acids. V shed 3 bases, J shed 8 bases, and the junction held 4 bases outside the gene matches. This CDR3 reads CASSYLAGGGTQYF. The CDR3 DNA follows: TGCGCCAGCAGCTATCTAGCGGGGGGGGGTACGCAGTATTTT.

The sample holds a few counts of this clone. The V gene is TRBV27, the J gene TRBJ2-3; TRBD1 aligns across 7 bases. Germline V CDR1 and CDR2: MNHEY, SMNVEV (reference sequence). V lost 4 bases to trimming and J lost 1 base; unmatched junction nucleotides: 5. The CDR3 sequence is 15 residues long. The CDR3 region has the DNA TGTGCCAGCAGTTCACAGGGGATCGGCACAGATACGCAGTATTTT. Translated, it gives CASSSQGIGTDTQYF.